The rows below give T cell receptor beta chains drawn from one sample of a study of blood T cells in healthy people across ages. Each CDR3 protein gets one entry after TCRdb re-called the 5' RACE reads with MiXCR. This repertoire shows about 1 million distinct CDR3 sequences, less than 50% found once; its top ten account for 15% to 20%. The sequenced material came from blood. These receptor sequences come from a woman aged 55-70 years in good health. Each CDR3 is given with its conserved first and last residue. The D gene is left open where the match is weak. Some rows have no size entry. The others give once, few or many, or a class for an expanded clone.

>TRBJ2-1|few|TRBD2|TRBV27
TGTGCCAGCAGTTTAGGTCCCCGACTAGCGCGCATTACCTACAATGAGCAGTTCTTC
CASSLGPRLARITYNEQFF
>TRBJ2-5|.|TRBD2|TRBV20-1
TGCAGTGCCTTAGGTCTAGCGGGAGTCAAGACCGCGGGGGAGACCCAGTACTTC
CSALGLAGVKTAGETQYF
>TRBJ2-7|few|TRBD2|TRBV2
TGTGCCACCGTGCGGGCTAGCGGAAACTACGAGCAGTACTTC
CATVRASGNYEQYF
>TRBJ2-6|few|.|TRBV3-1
TGTGCCAGCAGCCAAGGGCATCTCTCTGGGGCCAACGTCCTGACTTTC
CASSQGHLSGANVLTF
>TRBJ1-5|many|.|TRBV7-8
TGTGCCAGCAGCCCTGCCCATGGGGTTAGCAATCAGCCCCAGCATTTT
CASSPAHGVSNQPQHF
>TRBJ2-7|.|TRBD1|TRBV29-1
TGCAGCGTTGAAGCTGCAGGGGGCTTCGAGCAGTACTTC
CSVEAAGGFEQYF
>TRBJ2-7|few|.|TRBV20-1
TGCAGTGCCCGGGGAGTGGGCTCCTACAATGAGCAGTACTTC
CSARGVGSYNEQYF
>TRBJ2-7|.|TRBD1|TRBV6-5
TGTGCCAGCAGTCTCCAGGGGGCGAACGGCTACGAGCAGTACTTC
CASSLQGANGYEQYF
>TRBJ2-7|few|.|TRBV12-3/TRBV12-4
TGTGCCAGCAGTTTAGCTAGTGGGGGAGTAGTACCGACCTACGAGCAGTACTTC
CASSLASGGVVPTYEQYF
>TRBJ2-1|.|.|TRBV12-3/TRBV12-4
TGTGCCAGCAGTCTTCTAGACAGCCCCTACAATGAGCAGTTCTTC
CASSLLDSPYNEQFF
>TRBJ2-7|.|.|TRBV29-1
TGCAGCGTTGAAGCCTCCGGGACATCAGCCGAGCAGTACTTC
CSVEASGTSAEQYF
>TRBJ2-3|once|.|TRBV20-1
TGCAGTGCCCCGAGCAGGACCGACACAGATACGCAGTATTTT
CSAPSRTDTDTQYF
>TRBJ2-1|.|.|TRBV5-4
TGTGCCAGCAGCTTGGGAAGGGGGATCGGGTACAATGAGCAGTTCTTC
CASSLGRGIGYNEQFF
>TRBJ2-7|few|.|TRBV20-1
TGCAGTGAAAAGGCCCGTGGTCCGCGGTCCTACGAGCAGTACTTC
CSEKARGPRSYEQYF
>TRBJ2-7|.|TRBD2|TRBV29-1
TGCAGCGTCCTGGGACTAGCGGGACTGAGCTCCTACGAGCAGTACTTC
CSVLGLAGLSSYEQYF
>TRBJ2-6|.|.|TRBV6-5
TGTGCCAGCAGTTACAACCTGGACTATCCCTCTGGGGCCAACGTCCTGACTTTC
CASSYNLDYPSGANVLTF
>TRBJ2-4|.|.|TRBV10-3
TGTGCCATCAGTGAGTCGGGTGAGGCCAAAAACATTCGGTACTTC
CAISESGEAKNIRYF
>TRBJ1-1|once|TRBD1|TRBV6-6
TGTGCCAGCAGCTCGAGGACCCAGGGACAGGCTAACACTGAAGCTTTCTTT
CASSSRTQGQANTEAFF
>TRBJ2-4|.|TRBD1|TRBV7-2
TGTGCCAGCAGCCCCGCCGGGACAGGGGTGAAAAACATTCAGTACTTC
CASSPAGTGVKNIQYF
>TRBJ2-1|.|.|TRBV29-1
TGCAGCGTTCGAACAGGGACACGCAATGAGCAGTTCTTC
CSVRTGTRNEQFF
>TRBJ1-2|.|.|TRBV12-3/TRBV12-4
TGTGCCAGCAGCCCTCGACGGGACGGCGGAACCTATGGCTACACCTTC
CASSPRRDGGTYGYTF
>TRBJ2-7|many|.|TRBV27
TGCGCCAGCAGCTCGGACAGTCTCTCCTACGAGCAGTACTTC
CASSSDSLSYEQYF
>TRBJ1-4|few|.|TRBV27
TGTGCCAGCAGTTTCTCGGACGCTGAAAAACTGTTTTTT
CASSFSDAEKLFF
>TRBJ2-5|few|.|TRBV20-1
TGCAGTGCTAGTTATGGCAGCCAAGAAGAGACCCAGTACTTC
CSASYGSQEETQYF
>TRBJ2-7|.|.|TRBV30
TGTGCCTGGAGTTCGGGCCTTGGCGAGCAGTACTTC
CAWSSGLGEQYF
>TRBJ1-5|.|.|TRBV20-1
TGCAGTGCTAGGGGAGACATGAGCAATCAGCCCCAGCATTTT
CSARGDMSNQPQHF
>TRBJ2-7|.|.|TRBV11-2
TGTGCCAGCAGCTTCGGCGCGACGCCGTACTTC
CASSFGATPYF
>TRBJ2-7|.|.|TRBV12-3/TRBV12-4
TGTGCCAGCAGTTTCGAGGGTCTATCCGAGCAGTACTTC
CASSFEGLSEQYF
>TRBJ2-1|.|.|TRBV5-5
TGTGCCAGCAGCCCACTAACAGGACTTGTCGGGAATGAGCAGTTCTTC
CASSPLTGLVGNEQFF